This passage covers 17 T cell receptor beta chains from one sample sequenced in a study of identical twins. TCRdb reprocessed the 5' RACE reads via MiXCR and lists one record per CDR3 protein. The data show some 1,700,000 distinct CDR3 sequences, less than 35% seen once. Sequenced sample: cord blood. Receptors were obtained from a newborn girl in good health.

This clonotype was seen more than once but under ten times. This chain connects TRBV12-3 or TRBV12-4 to TRBJ1-5; the match to TRBD1 covers 8 bases. V was clipped by 5 bases and J by 7 bases; unmatched bases: 7. This CDR3 spans 14 amino acids. The CDR3 bases are TGTGCCAGCAGTCCGGACAGGGTGGGACAGCCCCAGCATTTT. Protein sequence: CASSPDRVGQPQHF.

The sample holds a few counts of this clonotype. The chain uses TRBV20-1 and TRBJ2-7, with no clear D. CDR3 length: 14 residues. Deletions cut 0 bases from V and 2 bases from J, with 11 bases between. Germline V gene lookup returns CDR1 DFQATT and CDR2 SNEGSKA (reference sequence). DNA of the CDR3: TGCAGTGCTAGAGATACGGAGAACCCCTACGAGCAGTACTTC. Protein product: CSARDTENPYEQYF.

The chain combines TRBV20-1 with TRBJ2-3; TRBD1 might be the D (6 bases). Germline V lookup: CDR1 DFQATT, CDR2 SNEGSKA (reference sequence). V lost 7 bases and J lost 1, with 12 bases in between. CDR3 length: 13 amino acids. The CDR3 loop reads CSVIKGGTDTQYF. Here the CDR3 DNA reads TGCAGTGTTATTAAGGGGGGCACAGATACGCAGTATTTT.

This clonotype was picked up a small number of times. This chain uses TRBV4-1 with TRBJ1-2, with D uncertain. Trimming left V 1 base short and J 4 bases short, with 10 bases between. This CDR3 has 14 amino acids. Looked up from germline, CDR1 is MGHRA and CDR2 is YSYEKL. CDR3 coding DNA: TGCGCCAGCAGCCAAGGAGTCATGTTCTATGGCTACACCTTC. This encodes CASSQGVMFYGYTF.

Of note for this clonotype: A much bigger clone sits one base away, suggesting this may be a read error. The chain employs TRBV29-1 and TRBJ2-1; 11 bases are shared with TRBD2. Germline values: CDR1 SQVTM, CDR2 ANQGSEA. The CDR3 has 17 residues. Losses at the gene ends were 8 bases for V and 10 bases for J; bases not matched to a gene: 22. The CDR3 coding sequence is TGCAGCCCCAAGGTGGGACTAGCGGCAGCCACCTCCTACGAGCAGTTCTTC. Translation gives CSPKVGLAAATSYEQFF.

This clonotype was found a few times. This chain links TRBV24-1 with TRBJ1-5; 7 bases agree with TRBD1. V dropped 4 bases and J dropped 3; count of bases not matched to a gene: 8. CDR1 and CDR2 from the germline V gene are KGHDR and SFDVKD. The CDR3 has 16 amino acids. The CDR3 nucleotides read TGTGCCACCAGTGAATCGGGACAGCCTATCAATCAGCCCCAGCATTTT. Its protein product is CATSESGQPINQPQHF.

The sample holds a few counts of this clonotype. The chain combines TRBV9 with TRBJ2-1; weak D call: TRBD2 (5 bases). Germline V CDR1 and CDR2: SGDLS, YYNGEE. CDR3 length: 14 amino acids. Trimming removed 2 bases at V and 7 bases at J, with 13 bases between. The CDR3 DNA reads TGTGCCAGCAGCGTTGGACTCCTAATGAATGAGCAGTTCTTC. Protein: CASSVGLLMNEQFF.

This clonotype has a handful of counts. The rearrangement uses TRBV27 and TRBJ2-3; D call uncertain. V lost 6 bases, J lost 1 base, and 11 bases lay in between. CDR1 and CDR2 from the germline V gene are MNHEY and SMNVEV (reference sequence). The CDR3 is made up of 14 amino acids. The CDR3, as DNA: TGTGCCAGCAGGCGAATAGTGGGCACAGATACGCAGTATTTT. Translating it yields CASRRIVGTDTQYF.

The chain carries TRBV25-1 and TRBJ2-1; TRBD1 aligns across 7 bases. CDR1 is MGHDK and CDR2 is SYGVNS in the germline V gene. The V gene end was trimmed by 1 base and the J gene end by 1 base; junction bases not matched to a gene: 4. The CDR3 consists of 16 residues. CDR3 bases: TGTGCCAGCAGTGAATTTCAGGGGGTATCCTACAATGAGCAGTTCTTC. This gives the protein CASSEFQGVSYNEQFF.

The rearrangement joins TRBV10-3 to TRBJ1-1, with 8 bases fitting TRBD1. The CDR3 consists of 17 residues. CDR1 is ENHRY and CDR2 is SYGVKD in the germline V gene. Unmatched junction bases numbered 8, after V lost 0 bases and J lost 2 bases. CDR3 coding DNA: TGTGCCATCAGTGAGTCAAGGAGACAGGGGAGCAACACTGAAGCTTTCTTT. Translation gives CAISESRRQGSNTEAFF.

The V and J genes are TRBV5-1 and TRBJ2-1; 11 nucleotides agree with TRBD1. Germline lookup yields CDR1 SGHRS and CDR2 YFSETQ. V trimming: 4 bases; J trimming: 7 bases; junction bases outside the gene matches: 10. The CDR3 spans 16 residues. The CDR3 region is CASSLEVGQGANEQFF. The CDR3 nucleotides are TGCGCCAGCAGCCTGGAGGTAGGACAGGGGGCGAATGAGCAGTTCTTC.

This chain joins TRBV20-1 and TRBJ2-7, with D perhaps TRBD2 (6 bases). Germline assignment: CDR1 DFQATT and CDR2 SNEGSKA (reference sequence). This CDR3 contains 13 residues. V gave up 5 bases and J gave up 0 bases, with 11 bases separating them. The CDR3 sequence: CSAVGTLSYEQYF. CDR3 bases: TGCAGTGCTGTTGGGACTCTCTCCTACGAGCAGTACTTC.

The chain links TRBV7-2 to TRBJ2-1; 7 bases are shared with TRBD1. The CDR3 runs 13 residues. V was clipped by 3 bases and J by 10 bases; unmatched bases: 6. CDR1 and CDR2 (germline): SGHTA, FQGNSA. The chain's CDR3 is CASSFFFRGEQFF. In DNA, the CDR3 is TGTGCCAGCAGCTTCTTTTTCAGGGGGGAGCAGTTCTTC.

This clonotype was seen only a few times. The chain links TRBV7-2 to TRBJ2-1; 8 nucleotides align to TRBD2. V was pared by 4 bases and J by 8 bases, with 10 bases of the junction left unmatched. Per germline, CDR1 SGHTA and CDR2 FQGNSA. CDR3 size: 15 residues. DNA of the CDR3: TGTGCCAGCAGCTCGCCGGGACTAGGGATCTATGAGCAGTTCTTC. It yields the protein CASSSPGLGIYEQFF.

The rearrangement uses TRBV25-1 and TRBJ2-7, with 9 bases aligning to TRBD2. The germline V gene encodes CDR1 MGHDK and CDR2 SYGVNS. CDR3 size: 15 residues. V was pared by 6 bases and J by 3 bases, with 9 bases of the junction left unmatched. The CDR3 sequence is CASSLSGRPHYEQYF. In DNA form, the CDR3 reads TGTGCCAGCAGCCTTAGCGGGAGACCCCACTACGAGCAGTACTTC.

The genes are TRBV29-1 and TRBJ2-5; possible D gene TRBD2, 5 bases. Per the germline V gene, CDR1 is SQVTM and CDR2 is ANQGSEA. The CDR3 length is 13 residues. Trimming pared 3 bases from V and 5 bases from J, leaving 13 bases between. The CDR3 DNA is TGCAGCGTTGATCCCCTACTAGGGGAGACCCAGTACTTC. Its protein product is CSVDPLLGETQYF.

This clonotype occurred a few times. V and J are TRBV28 and TRBJ1-6; 7 nucleotides agree with TRBD1. Trimming took 4 bases from V and 7 from J; bases not matched to a gene: 7. The CDR3 is 15 amino acids. Germline CDR1 reads MDHEN; CDR2 reads SYDVKM. The CDR3 nucleotides are TGTGCCAGCAGTTCCTACAGGGGCCTGAATTCACCCCTCCACTTT. It yields the protein CASSSYRGLNSPLHF.